A single sample gave rise to the 4 T cell receptor beta chains below, sequenced in a study of a mutant IDH1 vaccine in newly diagnosed glioma. The antigens for these receptors are not known. Regarding time point: week 23, last vaccination. Vaccination comprised doses that each held 300 ug of mutant IDH1 20-mer peptide, plus topical imiquimod. Profiled with immunoSEQ multiplex PCR; TCRdb holds only in-frame clones, not every one. The profile covers about 54,000 clones, with 87% appearing a single time and approximately 1.4% taken by the ten largest. Material: PBMCs, obtained from a glioma patient whose treatment included an IDH1 peptide vaccine. These receptors were obtained from a man aged 40-49 years with glioma.

The rearrangement joins TRBV28 to TRBJ1-1; D gene unclear. V was pared by 4 bases and J by 5 bases, with 8 bases between. Germline values: CDR1 MDHEN, CDR2 SYDVKM. This CDR3 contains 12 residues. For the CDR3, the DNA is TGTGCCAGCAGTTATTCCAGAACTGAAGCTTTCTTT. This codes for CASSYSRTEAFF.

J is TRBJ1-4 and V is TRBV4-3; possibly TRBD1 for D (6 bases). Trimming pared 2 bases from V and 8 bases from J, leaving 18 bases between. Germline loops: CDR1 LGHNA, CDR2 YSLEER. The CDR3 has 16 residues. In DNA, the CDR3 is TGCGCCAGCAGCCAACAATTACAGGGTGTGGGCGAAAAACTGTTTTTT. This translates into CASSQQLQGVGEKLFF.

The chain combines TRBV7-2 with TRBJ2-7; no clear D. Trimming removed 5 bases at V and 7 bases at J, with 9 bases between. From germline, CDR1 is SGHTA and CDR2 FQGNSA. CDR3 size: 11 residues. Here the CDR3 reads CASSPSREQYF. CDR3 sequence (DNA): TGTGCCAGCAGCCCCTCGAGAGAGCAGTACTTC.

This clone was detected once. The chain combines TRBV7-2 with TRBJ2-7, with D maybe TRBD2 (6 bases). CDR1 is SGHTA, CDR2 FQGNSA, per germline. The CDR3 contains 13 residues. Trimming stripped 1 base from V and 5 bases from J, with 9 bases between. Here the CDR3 reads CASSLGGGDEQYF. The CDR3 nucleotides are TGTGCCAGCAGCTTAGGGGGCGGGGACGAGCAGTACTTC.